This TCR beta chain was recorded in a study of cytomegalovirus exposure and HLA in healthy donors (dated by TCRdb to about 2017). Turning to the overall study: In an earlier analysis of 450 to 750 of the donors, less than 350 Gb of sequence data and 100 million or so unique TCR beta sequences from some 170 million T cells were reported. An early release that covered 640 HLA-typed donors contained 250 to 350 gigabases of sequencing data and some 87 million unique TCR sequences. Of the roughly 400 genotyped donors, roughly 80% were placed in the genetic ancestry cluster associated with self-reported Caucasian donors. The aim of the study was to test whether cataloging public T cell receptors could identify signatures of past pathogen exposure. The study profiled the T cell repertoires of 500 to 800 subjects by immunosequencing and related them to cytomegalovirus serostatus. Besides the first cohort of hundreds of subjects, a separate validation cohort made up of 95 to 150 different subjects was used. The study combined high-throughput TCR immunosequencing, statistical association of individual TCRs with disease status, and machine learning to predict cytomegalovirus infection status. A later analysis re-examined previously published TCR beta repertoires from just over 650 donors and added high-resolution HLA genotyping to investigate patterns of TCR occurrence. The later analysis used no new phenotypic data to find candidate immune exposures, relying instead on TCR beta sequences and their occurrence across donors. In an earlier analysis of 587 of the donors, high-throughput TCR beta sequencing was used to judge whether each TCR beta V gene segment behaved as functional or pseudogenic. Donor age, sex, ethnicity and CMV serostatus were compiled together with the repertoire data. In a later genetic analysis, genome-wide SNP genotypes for about 55% of the roughly 700 donors were used, and that subset was treated as a discovery cohort. All discovery cohort repertoires had been generated on a single sequencing platform. Class I and class II HLA loci were covered by the typing at four-digit resolution. The number of donors typed differed by locus, with 629-630 for A, B, C, DRB1 and DQB1, about 500 for DQA1, under 610 for DPA1, and 450 to 480 for DPB1. Several DR-DQ haplotypes were treated as single units for association and clustering because of strong linkage in the cohort. Among 350 to 400 genotyped donors of the cohort, an average of 235,054 unique TCR beta nucleotide sequences were sequenced per donor, roughly 20% of them non-productive.

Concerning this clone: Its antigen remains undetermined. Per-base quality was not reported, and no clone a single base away is much larger than it.

The CDR3 starts with the cysteine, ends with the phenylalanine, and has 13 residues. The only DNA kept is the CDR3, 39 bases in frame from the first base. CDR1 and CDR2 (SQVTM, ANQGSEA) derive from the germline V gene. Clipping removes 6 bases from V and 2 bases from J, with 7 as the unmatched junction base count. The library was produced with the immunoSEQ multiplex PCR assay. The multiplex PCR relied on a mix of 60 forward primers for TCR Vbeta segments and 13 reverse primers for TCR Jbeta segments. A multiplex PCR assay on genomic DNA amplified the CDR3 region of rearranged TCR beta genes. Amplified TCR beta libraries were sequenced as 87-base-pair reads on the Illumina HiSeq System. The paper's data handling went like this. A later analysis tallied 75 million to 85 million unique TCR beta chains across the 666 repertoires, and around 10 million of those chains were shared by two or more donors. To remove PCR and sequencing errors, raw reads were error-corrected and collapsed into unique sequences using a nearest-neighbor algorithm that merged closely related sequences. CDR3 sequences were aligned to IMGT reference sequences to assign V, D and J gene segments. For a sequence to be retained, a match of at least six nucleotides was required to both a V gene segment and a J gene segment. Rearrangements were classified as productive when the CDR3 lacked stop codons and remained in frame with V and J, and all other rearrangements were classified as non-productive. Following IMGT convention, CDR3 was defined as the stretch from the second conserved V-encoded cysteine up to the conserved J-encoded phenylalanine. The earlier analysis of about 530 of the donors excluded any sequence lacking an unambiguous match to a single V gene segment. An earlier analysis of 587 of the donors called V segments functional above 56.7% productive rearrangements and segregating when the between-donor standard deviation exceeded 5%. To diagnose cytomegalovirus status from the catalog of TCR beta chain sequences, a statistical classification framework was built. In a later analysis, TCR nucleotide sequences were compared against IMGT/GENE-DB human TR gene sequences so that V and J genes could be assigned. Using the TCRdist pipeline, a later analysis assigned CDR3 sequences along with most-parsimonious VDJ recombination scenarios. A later analysis defined each TCR beta chain by its CDR3 amino acid sequence plus V-gene family, and excluded reads lacking a unique V-gene family. To address suspected cross-contamination and a sequencing artifact, a later analysis removed over 500 highly shared, low-generation-probability nucleotide sequences. In a later analysis, a clonal expansion index for each public chain was calculated from normalized within-repertoire ranks of inferred template counts. Generation probabilities in a later analysis came from a VDJ recombination model fitted to out-of-frame rearrangements, and those results were checked against IGoR. In a later analysis, TCR-TCR, TCR-HLA and TCR-CMV co-occurrence was scored with hypergeometric tests, and a repertoire-size bias correction was applied to TCR pairs. In a later analysis, false discovery rates were estimated by permuting HLA or CMV assignments 20 times. In a later analysis, co-occurring TCRs were grouped with DBSCAN, and TCRdist sequence similarity was added when clustering was performed within HLA-allele-positive subsets. Repertoires with fewer than 30,000 or more than 120,000 public chains were left out of co-occurrence clustering, as were about 5 repertoires with anomalous nucleotide sharing. In TCRdb, the immuneACCESS table is reduced to in-frame sequences with V and J assigned. These tables do not hold every clone; where another copy was compared, an unresolved V gene accounts for under half, and the others remain unexplained. Clonal size and the V and J genes are those of that table, whereas D and trimming came from the DNA. This sample comprises 60,000 to 70,000 clones, around 78% of them detected only once. Around 9.7% of the sample goes to the ten largest clones.

The cohort consisted of 600 to 750 healthy bone marrow donors. At the time of sampling, all cohort members were nominally healthy, though unrecorded immune exposures were likely present. The donor was CMV seronegative and belonged to the group of 352 seronegative cohort members. A peripheral blood sample was collected from each donor, and TCR beta sequencing was performed on peripheral blood mononuclear cells. Genomic DNA extraction from the blood cell samples was performed with the Qiagen DNeasy Blood Extraction Kit. What the work shows at the level of the full study, not this receptor alone: This cohort had only TCR beta chains sequenced, and the lack of alpha or paired-chain data limited which features could be detected. Assigning TCR associations to individual alleles was difficult when HLA alleles, especially DR and DQ, strongly co-occurred. The classifier was reported to diagnose cytomegalovirus status with high specificity and sensitivity in both the original and validation cohorts. A later analysis found that TCR association rates varied across HLA loci, with DRB1 alleles showing the most associated TCRs and HLA-C alleles the fewest. Compared with the approximately 670-donor mean, donors in an Asian-associated ancestry cluster had fewer N-insertions in productive TCRs, according to a later genetic analysis. The presence/absence analyses assumed that sequencing depth was roughly uniform across donors, and that assumption may not be true. An association between a missense DCLRE1C variant and V-gene and J-gene trimming of TCR beta chains was found in a later genetic analysis and replicated in an independent cohort. Because some donors lacked HLA typing at each locus, the association tests relied only on the typed subset. In vitro tests confirmed that a few of the cytomegalovirus-associated TCR beta chains recognize cytomegalovirus antigens. At a false discovery rate of 0.05, a later analysis linked under 20,000 TCR beta sequences to specific HLA alleles. Some IMGT-functional V segments, including TRBV6-2 and TRBV6-3, could not be distinguished by the 87-base-pair reads and were therefore excluded. In a later analysis, HLA-associated TCR beta chains showed more clonal expansion and lower generation probabilities than non-associated chains that were equally common. An earlier analysis of approximately 590 of the donors showed that most TCR beta V segments appeared in productive rearrangements either about 87% or about 30% of the time, which broadly matched IMGT annotations. Because counts were too low, around 18 rarely observed V segments, including chromosome 9 orphons, were left out of the earlier analysis of some 600 of the donors. Most TCR sequences were seen in very few donors, while some public TCRs were found in many individuals. A group of highly shared sequence variants was considered likely to be a technical artifact of the sequencing pipeline. A later analysis found that most CMV-associated TCR beta chains appeared HLA-restricted, with HLA associations seemingly driven largely by CMV exposure. The only immune exposure information available for the cohort was CMV serostatus. A further reported finding was that TCR beta sequences accurately predicted the HLA-A and HLA-B alleles for most subjects in the first cohort. Correlated functional status among segregating V segments might reflect linkage disequilibrium, but an unknown experimental factor could not be ruled out. The authors suggested that the approach could potentially be generalized to other disease states and immunological phenotypes. Several of the top co-occurrence clusters appeared to be linked to parvovirus B19, influenza, CMV and Epstein-Barr virus, according to a later analysis. A total of 150 or so TCR beta chains were listed by the study as associated with cytomegalovirus.

The V and J segments used are TRBV29-1 and TRBJ2-7, with 7 bases aligning to TRBD1. The sequenced material came from PBMCs. The TCR comes from a man aged 35 to 55 in good health and CMV-seronegative. CDR3 protein: CSVRGQTAYEQYF. The nucleotides are TGCAGCGTGAGGGGACAGACGGCCTACGAGCAGTACTTC.